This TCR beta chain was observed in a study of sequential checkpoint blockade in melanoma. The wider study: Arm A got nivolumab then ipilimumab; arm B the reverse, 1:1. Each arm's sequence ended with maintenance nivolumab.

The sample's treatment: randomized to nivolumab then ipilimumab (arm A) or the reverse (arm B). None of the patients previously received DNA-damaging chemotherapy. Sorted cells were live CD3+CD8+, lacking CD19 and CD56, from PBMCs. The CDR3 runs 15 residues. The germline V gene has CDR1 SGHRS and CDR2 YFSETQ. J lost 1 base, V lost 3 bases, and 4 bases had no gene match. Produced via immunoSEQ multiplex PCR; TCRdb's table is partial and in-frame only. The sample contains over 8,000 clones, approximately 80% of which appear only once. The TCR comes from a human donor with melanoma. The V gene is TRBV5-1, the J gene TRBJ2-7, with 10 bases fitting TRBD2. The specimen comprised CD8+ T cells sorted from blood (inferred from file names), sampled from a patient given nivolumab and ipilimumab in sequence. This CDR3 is CASSSSAGGSYEQYF. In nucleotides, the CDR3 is TGCGCCAGCAGCTCCTCAGCGGGGGGGTCCTACGAGCAGTACTTC. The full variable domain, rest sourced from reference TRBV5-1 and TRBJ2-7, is KAGVTQTPRYLIKTRGQQVTLSCSPISGHRSVSWYQQTPGQGLQFLFEYFSETQRNKGNFPGRFSGRQFSNSRSEMNVSTLELGDSALYLCASSSSAGGSYEQYFGPGTRLTVT.